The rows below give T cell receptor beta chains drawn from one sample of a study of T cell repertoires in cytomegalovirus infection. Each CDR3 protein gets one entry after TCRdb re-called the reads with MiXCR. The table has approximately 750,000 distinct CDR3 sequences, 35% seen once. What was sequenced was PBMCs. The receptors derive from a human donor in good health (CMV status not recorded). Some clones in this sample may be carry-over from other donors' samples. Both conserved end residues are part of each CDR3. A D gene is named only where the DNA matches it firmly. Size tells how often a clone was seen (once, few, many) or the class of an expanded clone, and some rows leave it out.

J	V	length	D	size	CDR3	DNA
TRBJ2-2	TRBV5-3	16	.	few	CASSFPHRTGTGELFF	TGTGCCAGCAGCTTCCCGCACAGGACGGGCACCGGGGAGCTGTTTTTT
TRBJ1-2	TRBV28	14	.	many	CASSLEEYGYGYTF	TGTGCCAGCAGTTTAGAGGAGTATGGCTATGGCTACACCTTC
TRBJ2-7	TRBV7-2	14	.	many	CASSLGIGAYEQYF	TGTGCCAGCAGCTTAGGCATAGGGGCCTACGAGCAGTACTTC
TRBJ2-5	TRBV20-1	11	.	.	CSARVIETQYF	TGCAGTGCTAGGGTCATAGAGACCCAGTACTTC
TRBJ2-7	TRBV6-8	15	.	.	CASSYLQGLDHEQYF	TGTGCCAGCAGTTACTTACAGGGCCTAGACCACGAGCAGTACTTC
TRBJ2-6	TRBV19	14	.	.	CASSIVPGANVLTF	TGTGCCAGTAGTATAGTCCCTGGGGCCAACGTCCTGACTTTC
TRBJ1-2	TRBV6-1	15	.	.	CASSENSPRLGGYTF	TGTGCCAGCAGTGAAAACTCCCCCCGTTTGGGGGGCTACACCTTC
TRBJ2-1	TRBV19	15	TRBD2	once	CASSKGGLAGESEFF	TGTGCCAGTAGTAAGGGTGGACTAGCGGGAGAGAGCGAGTTCTTC
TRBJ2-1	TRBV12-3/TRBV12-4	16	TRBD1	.	CASSPSQGFGGNEQFF	TGTGCCAGCAGTCCGTCACAGGGGTTCGGAGGCAATGAGCAGTTCTTC
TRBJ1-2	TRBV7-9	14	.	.	CASSPTQDSYGYTF	TGTGCCAGCAGCCCTACCCAGGACAGCTATGGCTACACCTTC
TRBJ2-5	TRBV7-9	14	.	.	CASSLEQLQEAQYF	TGTGCCAGCAGCTTAGAACAGCTACAAGAGGCCCAGTACTTC
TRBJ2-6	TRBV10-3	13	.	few	CAINPSGANVLTF	TGTGCCATCAACCCCTCTGGGGCCAACGTCCTGACTTTC
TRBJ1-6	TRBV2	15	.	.	CASSENQLNNSRLHF	TGTGCCAGCAGTGAAAACCAGCTGAATAATTCACGCCTCCACTTT
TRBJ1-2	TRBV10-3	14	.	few	CAIRNRDEDYGYTF	TGTGCCATCAGAAACAGGGATGAGGACTATGGCTACACCTTC
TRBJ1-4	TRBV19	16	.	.	CASSIALQDYHEKLFF	TGTGCCAGTAGTATAGCCTTGCAGGACTACCATGAAAAACTGTTTTTT
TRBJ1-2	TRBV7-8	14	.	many	CASSPGGGTYGYTF	TGTGCCAGCAGCCCCGGCGGGGGGACCTATGGCTACACCTTC
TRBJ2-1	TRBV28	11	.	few	CASSFQNEQFF	TGTGCCAGCAGTTTTCAAAATGAGCAGTTCTTC
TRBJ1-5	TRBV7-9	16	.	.	CASSSLKPGSEQPQHF	TGTGCCAGCAGCTCCCTGAAACCAGGGTCGGAGCAGCCCCAGCATTTT
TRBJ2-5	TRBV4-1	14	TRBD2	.	CASRQTSGGETQYF	TGCGCCAGCAGACAAACTAGCGGGGGGGAGACCCAGTACTTC
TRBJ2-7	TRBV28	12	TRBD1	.	CASGGQVDEQYF	TGTGCCAGCGGGGGACAGGTCGACGAGCAGTACTTC
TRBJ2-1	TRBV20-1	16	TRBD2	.	CSARGPSGGHLYEQFF	TGCAGTGCTAGAGGGCCTAGCGGTGGTCACTTGTATGAGCAGTTCTTC